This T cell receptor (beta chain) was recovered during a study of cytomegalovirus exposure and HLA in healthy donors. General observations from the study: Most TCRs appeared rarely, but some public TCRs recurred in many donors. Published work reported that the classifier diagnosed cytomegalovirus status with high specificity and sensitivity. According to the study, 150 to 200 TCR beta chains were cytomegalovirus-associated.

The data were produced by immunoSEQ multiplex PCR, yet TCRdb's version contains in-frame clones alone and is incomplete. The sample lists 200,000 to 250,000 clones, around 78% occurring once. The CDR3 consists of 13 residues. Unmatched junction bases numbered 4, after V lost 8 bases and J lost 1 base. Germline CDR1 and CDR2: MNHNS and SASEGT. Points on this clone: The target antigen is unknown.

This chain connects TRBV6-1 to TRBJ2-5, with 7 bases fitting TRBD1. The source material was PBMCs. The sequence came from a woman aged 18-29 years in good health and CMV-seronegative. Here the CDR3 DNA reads TGTGCCAGCTCTAGGGACAGCCAAGAGACCCAGTACTTC. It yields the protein CASSRDSQETQYF.